This TCR beta chain is from a study of naive and memory T cell subsets. Trimming cost V 8 bases and J 1 base, with 5 bases left between them. This CDR3 has 11 residues. CDR1 is MNHEY and CDR2 is SVGEGT in the germline V gene. An oligonucleotide containing a UMI was ligated to the 3' end of TCR cDNA. This clonotype has a count of ten or more. Amplification of ligated cDNA took four PCR rounds with SP2 and nested alpha and beta constant primers. TCRdb fed the 5' RACE reads into MiXCR, producing one record per CDR3 protein. Here the sample spans tens of thousands of distinct CDR3 sequences, around 7.7% being singletons.

The clonotype was recovered from a male donor in good health. The rearrangement links TRBV6-2 or TRBV6-3 to TRBJ2-5; D remains ambiguous. The CDR3 region has the DNA TGTGCCAGCGGCCCCCAAGAGACCCAGTACTTC. This gives the protein CASGPQETQYF.